This T cell receptor beta chain was sequenced in a study of T cell responses to AZD1222 COVID-19 vaccine. Clones were sequenced by immunoSEQ multiplex PCR, and TCRdb holds only the in-frame ones, with some missing. The data hold around 160,000 clones, with about nine tenths observed a single time. The CDR3 covers 14 residues. The V gene lost 6 bases and the J gene lost 5 bases, with 17 bases spanning the gap. The germline CDR1 and CDR2 sequences are MNHEY and SVGAGI. This TCR was recovered from an adult who received the AZD1222 COVID-19 vaccine. V usage is TRBV6-5 and J usage is TRBJ2-7; D is perhaps TRBD1 (6 bases). The specimen was peripheral blood, collected 28 days after the second AZD1222 dose. The CDR3 DNA follows: TGTGCCAGCAGCGGGGACATGGGGTTCCACGAGCAGTACTTC. Its translation is CASSGDMGFHEQYF.